This entry lists 32 T cell receptor beta chains sequenced from one sample in a study of T cell repertoires in cytomegalovirus infection. MiXCR was run by TCRdb on the reads, yielding one entry per CDR3 protein. This sample has under 500,000 distinct CDR3 sequences, with about 42% found just once. These receptors lack a known antigen. The sample in question was cultured PBMCs, obtained from culture after CMV antigen stimulation. The receptors were gathered from a human donor in good health (CMV status not recorded). Some clones in this sample may be carry-over from other donors' samples.

This clonotype was picked up a small number of times. This chain connects TRBV12-3 or TRBV12-4 to TRBJ1-1, with 7 bases that match TRBD1. Germline trimming cut 7 bases from V and 2 bases from J; bases unmatched to any gene: 7. This CDR3 spans 14 amino acids. CDR3 in amino acids: CASKKGALNTEAFF. DNA for the CDR3: TGTGCCAGCAAGAAGGGGGCCCTCAACACTGAAGCTTTCTTT.

In this sample, this clonotype turned up a few times. The gene calls are TRBV6-2 or TRBV6-3 and TRBJ2-3; a weak D match, TRBD2 (5 bases). The length of the CDR3 is 17 residues. Germline V lookup: CDR1 MNHEY, CDR2 SVGEGT. V was cut by 5 bases and J by 4 bases, with 22 bases left in between. This CDR3 reads CASSRNEAVPTADTQYF. DNA for the CDR3: TGTGCCAGCAGTCGTAACGAAGCGGTACCGACCGCAGATACGCAGTATTTT.

The sample holds many counts of this clonotype. The V gene is TRBV7-2, the J gene TRBJ2-7, with D maybe TRBD1 (5 bases). V dropped 5 bases and J dropped 4 bases, with 15 bases sitting between them. The germline gives CDR1 SGHTA, CDR2 FQGNSA. The CDR3 covers 14 residues. CDR3 nucleotides: TGTGCCAGCAGCCCCGGATGGGGCTCTTACGAGCAGTACTTC. This encodes CASSPGWGSYEQYF.

This chain uses TRBV7-6 with TRBJ2-3; D tentatively reads TRBD1 or TRBD2 (5 bases each). The CDR3 is 15 amino acids. Trimming pared 4 bases from V and 4 bases from J, leaving 15 bases between. CDR1 and CDR2 from the germline V gene are SGHVS and FNYEAQ. The CDR3 DNA is TGTGCCAGCAGCTGGGGACGACTCTGGTCAGATACGCAGTATTTT. Translation: CASSWGRLWSDTQYF.

CDR3 nucleotides: TGTGCCAGCAGCTTACGTAGCAGAGACTCCTACGAGCAGTACTTC. Protein: CASSLRSRDSYEQYF. The chain couples TRBV7-8 to TRBJ2-7; no definite D call. CDR1 and CDR2 from the germline V gene are SGHVS and FQNEAQ. This CDR3 has 15 amino acids. V was shortened by 2 bases and J by 0 bases, with 11 bases between the two germline ends.

J is TRBJ2-2 and V is TRBV4-1; D is unresolved. The V and J ends lost 0 bases and 5 bases respectively, with 13 bases between them. Looked up from germline, CDR1 is MGHRA and CDR2 is YSYEKL. This CDR3 contains 16 residues. The CDR3 DNA is TGCGCCAGCAGCCAAGAGCCCAGGTCCGGGACCGGGGAGCTGTTTTTT. Translated, it gives CASSQEPRSGTGELFF.

The chain is built from TRBV3-1 and TRBJ2-7; possibly TRBD2 for D (6 bases). The CDR3 extends over 14 amino acids. From germline, CDR1 is LGHDT and CDR2 YNNKEL (reference sequence). V lost 0 bases and J 5 bases, leaving 11 bases between the germline ends. This chain's CDR3 is CASSQDGGTDEQYF. The CDR3, as DNA: TGTGCCAGCAGCCAAGATGGAGGGACGGACGAGCAGTACTTC.

This clonotype was detected a few times. In DNA form, the CDR3 reads TGTGCCAGCAGTTTCGAGGGGTCTACTGAAAAACTGTTTTTT. Translation: CASSFEGSTEKLFF. J is TRBJ1-4 and V is TRBV12-3 or TRBV12-4, with D possibly TRBD1 on 5 matching bases. The CDR3 runs 14 residues. Between the trimmed V and J ends, which lost 3 bases and 7 bases, there was a span of 12 bases.

CDR3 nucleotides: TGTGCCAGCACCCGACCCGGGGGAGGCGATCAGCCCCAGCATTTT. This sequence encodes CASTRPGGGDQPQHF. This rearrangement joins TRBV12-3 or TRBV12-4 to TRBJ1-5, with D maybe TRBD1 (5 bases). The CDR3 consists of 15 residues. Trimming took 7 bases from V and 5 from J, leaving 18 bases between them.

This clonotype occurred a few times. The chain uses TRBV19 and TRBJ2-6, with TRBD1 matching 8 bases. This CDR3 region has 18 residues. The V gene's germline CDR1 is LNHDA and CDR2 SQIVND (reference sequence). Trimming at V came to 5 bases and at J to 2 bases, leaving 11 bases not matched to a gene. CDR3 bases: TGTGCCAGTAGTGCCGGACAGGGTAGAACCCCTGGGGCCAACGTCCTGACTTTC. As protein: CASSAGQGRTPGANVLTF.

The chain recombines TRBV4-3 with TRBJ1-3; no definite D call. V lost 1 base, J lost 4 bases, and 5 bases lay in between. CDR3 length equals 13 residues. Germline loops: CDR1 LGHNA, CDR2 YSLEER. CDR3 nucleotide sequence: TGCGCCAGCAGCCAAGTTTTCGGAAACACCATATATTTT. It codes for CASSQVFGNTIYF.

This chain uses TRBV27 with TRBJ1-1; 10 nucleotides line up with TRBD1. V lost 3 bases and J lost 9; bases outside the gene matches: 7. The CDR3 has 14 amino acids. Germline V gene data show CDR1 as MNHEY and CDR2 as SMNVEV (reference sequence). The DNA of the CDR3 is TGTGCCAGCAGTTTGACAGGGGGCGCAGAAAAAGCTTTCTTT. Its translation is CASSLTGGAEKAFF.

The chain links TRBV20-1 to TRBJ1-5; 9 positions match TRBD1. CDR1 and CDR2 (germline): DFQATT, SNEGSKA (reference sequence). The V gene end was trimmed by 5 bases and the J gene end by 7 bases; junction bases not matched to a gene: 15. There are 16 residues in the CDR3. This CDR3 is CSASRSGTGMKQPQHF. In nucleotides, the CDR3 is TGCAGTGCTTCACGATCCGGGACAGGGATGAAACAGCCCCAGCATTTT.

As for this clonotype: At one boundary the junction diverges from the germline segment, which might be a read error. The J gene is TRBJ2-7, the V gene TRBV19, with D possibly matching TRBD2 (6 bases). The CDR3 consists of 23 residues. The germline gives CDR1 LNHDA, CDR2 SQIVND (reference sequence). The CDR3 spells CASKAPGQGSEAPKRAYSNEQYF. CDR3 sequence (DNA): TGTGCCAGTAAGGCCCCCGGGCAGGGCTCGGAAGCTCCCAAGCGGGCTTACTCCAACGAGCAGTACTTC.

The gene calls are TRBV15 and TRBJ2-7; D perhaps matches TRBD2 (5 bases). Germline CDR1 reads LNHNV; CDR2 reads YYDKDF (reference sequence). The CDR3 has 13 amino acids. V gave up 0 bases and J gave up 7 bases, with 10 bases separating them. This CDR3 is CATSRDRPGEQYF. DNA for the CDR3: TGTGCCACCAGCAGAGATCGTCCGGGGGAGCAGTACTTC.

The V call is TRBV7-2, the J call TRBJ2-3; TRBD1 aligns across 8 bases. Germline V gives CDR1 SGHTA, CDR2 FQGNSA. CDR3 length: 17 residues. The J segment lost 2 bases and the V segment lost 5 bases, leaving 12 bases of the junction unmatched. The CDR3 DNA follows: TGTGCCAGCAGCCCAGGGGGCAGCAGGGGATACACAGATACGCAGTATTTT. This codes for CASSPGGSRGYTDTQYF.

This clonotype came up many times. The genes are TRBV7-2 and TRBJ2-5; D possibly matches TRBD1 or TRBD2 (5 bases each). Trimming took off 4 bases at V and 1 base at J, with 13 bases between the two ends. The CDR3 runs 15 residues. Germline CDR1 is SGHTA and CDR2 is FQGNSA. CDR3 DNA: TGTGCCAGCAGCTCTCTAGGGACGGTCCAAGAGACCCAGTACTTC. Amino acid sequence: CASSSLGTVQETQYF.

This chain uses TRBV7-9 with TRBJ2-1; D is unresolved. Germline CDR1 and CDR2: SEHNR and FQNEAQ (reference sequence). This CDR3 is built from 15 residues. Trimming shortened V by 2 bases and J by 3 bases, and 11 bases separated the two germline ends. The CDR3 loop is CASSLSELRYNEQFF. The CDR3, as DNA: TGTGCCAGCAGCTTATCCGAACTCCGCTACAATGAGCAGTTCTTC.

Only one count was recorded for this clonotype. The J gene is TRBJ2-5, the V gene TRBV15; D not resolved. The V gene's germline CDR1 is LNHNV and CDR2 YYDKDF (reference sequence). With 5 bases removed from V and 5 bases from J, the gap between germline ends came to 15 bases. CDR3 length equals 14 residues. In DNA form, the CDR3 reads TGTGCCACCAGCCTGACGGTAGGTCAGGAGACCCAGTACTTC. Translated, it gives CATSLTVGQETQYF.

This sequence joins TRBV11-2 and TRBJ2-7; D gene uncertain. CDR1 is SGHAT and CDR2 is FQNNGV in the germline V gene. This CDR3 has 16 residues. Trimming took 7 bases from V and 3 from J, leaving 22 bases between them. The CDR3 coding sequence is TGTGCCAGCACCATCCCAGGCGTCTCCCGAGACTACGAGCAGTACTTC. Residues: CASTIPGVSRDYEQYF. Together with reference TRBV11-2 and TRBJ2-7, the CDR3 gives the full variable domain: EAGVAQSPRYKIIEKRQSVAFWCNPISGHATLYWYQQILGQGPKLLIQFQNNGVVDDSQLPKDRFSAERLKGVDSTLKIQPAKLEDSAVYLCASTIPGVSRDYEQYFGPGTRLTVT.

The gene calls are TRBV27 and TRBJ2-1; D is undetermined. The V and J ends lost 4 bases and 7 bases respectively, with 14 bases between them. CDR3 length: 14 residues. Germline V lookup: CDR1 MNHEY, CDR2 SMNVEV (reference sequence). This CDR3 reads CASSWVPLSNEQFF. The DNA for the CDR3 is TGTGCCAGCAGTTGGGTTCCGCTCTCTAATGAGCAGTTCTTC.

This clonotype was detected once. V is TRBV7-9 and J is TRBJ1-4; possible D gene TRBD1, 5 bases. With 2 bases removed from V and 6 bases from J, the gap between germline ends came to 13 bases. Germline V gene sequence: CDR1 SEHNR, CDR2 FQNEAQ (reference sequence). This CDR3 region has 15 residues. The DNA of the CDR3 is TGTGCCAGCAGCTTATTCGCCAGGGAAGATGAAAAACTGTTTTTT. This codes for CASSLFAREDEKLFF. Full variable domain (outside the CDR3, taken from reference TRBV7-9 and TRBJ1-4): DTGVSQNPRHKITKRGQNVTFRCDPISEHNRLYWYRQTLGQGPEFLTYFQNEAQLEKSRLLSDRFSAERPKGSFSTLEIQRTEQGDSAMYLCASSLFAREDEKLFFGSGTQLSVL.

The chain links TRBV6-5 to TRBJ2-3; D gene uncertain. V was cut by 2 bases and J by 5 bases, with 8 bases left in between. The CDR3 length is 13 residues. In germline, CDR1 is MNHEY, CDR2 SVGAGI. CDR3 DNA: TGTGCCAGCAGTTACAGGGTTCTAGATACGCAGTATTTT. It codes for CASSYRVLDTQYF.

This clonotype was recorded many times. The chain joins TRBV6-2 or TRBV6-3 to TRBJ2-4, with a weak D call TRBD2 (6 bases). Trimming left V 2 bases short and J 3 bases short, with 17 bases between. Germline lookup yields CDR1 MNHEY and CDR2 SVGEGT. This CDR3 is 17 amino acids long. For the CDR3, the DNA is TGTGCCAGCAGTTACCAGGTCACCCCGGAGGGCAAAAACATTCAGTACTTC. Its protein is CASSYQVTPEGKNIQYF.

The chain uses TRBV7-2 and TRBJ1-1; D call uncertain. This CDR3 is 13 amino acids long. The germline CDR1 and CDR2 sequences are SGHTA and FQGNSA. V gave up 6 bases and J gave up 0 bases, with 8 bases separating them. Here the CDR3 DNA reads TGTGCCAGCAGTCAAAACATGAACACTGAAGCTTTCTTT. Its translation: CASSQNMNTEAFF.

A few counts support this clonotype. CDR3 in amino acids: CASKQGDSNQPQHF. The CDR3 nucleotides are TGTGCCAGCAAACAGGGCGATAGCAATCAGCCCCAGCATTTT. The chain is built from TRBV6-1 and TRBJ1-5; D perhaps matches TRBD1 (6 bases). The CDR3 has 14 residues. CDR1 is MNHNS, CDR2 SASEGT, per germline. V lost 7 bases, J lost 0 bases, and 10 bases lay in between.

The chain has TRBV6-5 and TRBJ1-4, with 8 bases lining up with TRBD1. The CDR3 is made up of 17 amino acids. The trim removed 6 bases at V and 4 bases at J, leaving 13 bases unmatched. CDR1 is MNHEY, CDR2 SVGAGI, per germline. The CDR3 coding sequence is TGTGCCAGCAGCCGAGACAGGGGCCCTACCTATAATGAAAAACTGTTTTTT. It yields the protein CASSRDRGPTYNEKLFF.

The J gene is TRBJ2-5, the V gene TRBV7-8; 10 bases line up with TRBD2. V lost 5 bases, J lost 5 bases, and 26 bases stayed unmatched. Germline V gives CDR1 SGHVS, CDR2 FQNEAQ. The CDR3 sequence is 21 residues long. Here the CDR3 DNA reads TGTGCCAGCAGCCCCCACGTCTGGGGTAGCGGGGGGAACCCCCGGGGTGAGACCCAGTACTTC. It yields the protein CASSPHVWGSGGNPRGETQYF.

This chain joins TRBV7-9 and TRBJ2-3; D not certain. V was cut by 1 base and J by 8 bases, with 10 bases left in between. CDR1 and CDR2 from the germline V gene are SEHNR and FQNEAQ (reference sequence). The CDR3 length is 13 residues. CDR3 region: CASSLESRVTQYF. CDR3 DNA sequence: TGTGCCAGCAGCTTAGAGTCCCGAGTTACGCAGTATTTT.

This chain connects TRBV18 to TRBJ2-3; D might be TRBD2 (5 bases). The CDR3 loop spans 14 amino acids. CDR1 is KGHSH, CDR2 LQKENI, per germline. V was cut by 2 bases and J by 3 bases, with 9 bases left in between. The CDR3 DNA is TGTGCCAGCTCACCAGTGTCGGGGACAGATACGCAGTATTTT. Amino acids: CASSPVSGTDTQYF.

The chain uses TRBV6-5 and TRBJ1-6; no clear D. CDR1 is MNHEY, CDR2 SVGAGI, per germline. The CDR3 is 13 residues long. The ends were cut back, 6 bases at V and 9 bases at J, with 12 bases in the middle. CDR3 nucleotides: TGTGCCAGCAGAAGGAGTGGGTCTTCACCCCTCCACTTT. This translates into CASRRSGSSPLHF.

This clonotype came up a few times. The rearrangement joins TRBV18 to TRBJ1-1; 7 bases agree with TRBD1. The CDR3 totals 14 residues. Trimming removed 8 bases from V and 3 bases from J; junction bases left unmatched: 9. Germline V lookup: CDR1 KGHSH, CDR2 LQKENI. DNA for the CDR3: TGTGCCAGCGCCACCAGGGGGGGGGACACTGAAGCTTTCTTT. Protein sequence: CASATRGGDTEAFF.